This TCR beta chain was identified during a study of prognosis after radiotherapy for stage I lung cancer. For the study at large: Those with stage I non-small cell lung cancer who took part were enrolled between April 2018 and early 2019. The non-small cell lung cancer patients were all regarded as unsuitable for surgery on medical grounds.

This clonotype was detected many times. Multiplex PCR in two rounds served to amplify TCR beta CDR3 from genomic DNA. Primers specific to each TRBV and TRBJ gene were used in first-round PCR. TCRdb passed the multiplex PCR reads through MiXCR, listing each CDR3 protein once. The table includes roughly 30,000 distinct CDR3 sequences, approximately 46% detected once. Germline V gene data show CDR1 as SGHKS and CDR2 as YYEKEE (reference sequence). CDR3 length: 15 residues. Trimming removed 3 bases from V and 7 bases from J, with 16 bases in between. Material: PBMCs, obtained before or after stereotactic body radiation therapy (not recorded which). The sequence was collected from a donor over 45 with non-small cell lung cancer. This chain joins TRBV5-5 and TRBJ2-2; unclear D gene. The CDR3: CASSYQVAEVGELFF. The CDR3, as DNA: TGTGCCAGCAGCTATCAGGTAGCCGAGGTCGGGGAGCTGTTTTTT.